This TCR beta chain was captured in a study of blood T cell repertoires in COVID-19. Overall study context: Spain, Italy and the United States supplied samples that represented acute and convalescent COVID-19. T cells, B-cell-depleted T cells, or PBMCs supplied cDNA or gDNA.

In germline, CDR1 is GTSNPN, CDR2 SVGIG (reference sequence). Trimming took off 2 bases at V and 3 bases at J, with 19 bases between the two ends. The CDR3 extends over 16 amino acids. Some clones are missing from TCRdb's copy, which holds only in-frame ones; the method was immunoSEQ multiplex PCR. The sample lists under 130,000 clones, about 87% occurring once. The sequence was obtained from a human donor in a cohort sampled during active or convalescent COVID-19. Source material: peripheral blood. The chain couples TRBV30 to TRBJ1-1, with D possibly TRBD1 on 5 matching bases. The CDR3 DNA sequence: TGTGCCTGGAGTCGATCAGTGCCCGGGGGGTACACTGAAGCTTTCTTT. Its protein product is CAWSRSVPGGYTEAFF. Full variable domain (missing parts from reference TRBV30 and TRBJ1-1): SQTIHQWPATLVQPVGSPLSLECTVEGTSNPNLYWYRQAAGRGLQLLFYSVGIGQISSEVPQNLSASRPQDRQFILSSKKLLLSDSGFYLCAWSRSVPGGYTEAFFGQGTRLTVV.